This T cell receptor beta chain was sequenced for a study of post-analysis software for immune sequencing data. Study-level findings and limits: With TRBV5-6, TRBV5-1 and TRBV20-1 included, 4 or 5 TRBV segments were more frequent in patients than in controls.

J was trimmed by 5 bases and V by 3 bases; bases with no gene match: 6. CDR1 is SGHRS, CDR2 YFSETQ, per germline. This CDR3 has 14 amino acids. Comment on this clonotype: Its matching antigen is unknown.

Researchers reported that TCR beta cDNA libraries carried unique molecular identifiers. TCRdb used MiXCR to reprocess the PCR reads, holding one entry per CDR3 protein. The profile covers about 770,000 distinct CDR3 sequences, with just over 45% appearing a single time and 4% to 5% taken by the ten largest. The sequence was collected from a girl under 18 with multiple sclerosis. The source material was blood. The chain links TRBV5-1 to TRBJ1-2; TRBD1 agrees at 8 bases. The CDR3 DNA follows: TGCGCCAGCAGCTGGGAGACAGGGGTATATGGCTACACCTTC. It codes for CASSWETGVYGYTF.